The source of this T cell receptor beta chain is a study of cytomegalovirus exposure and HLA in healthy donors. General observations from the study: According to an earlier analysis, most TCR beta V segments yielded productive rearrangements about 90% or about 30% of the time. Cytomegalovirus association was listed for 170 or so TCR beta chains.

Of note for this clone: The antigen remains undetermined.

PCR involved 60 Vbeta and 13 Jbeta primers. TCRdb's copy holds only in-frame clones and misses some; the assay was immunoSEQ multiplex PCR. The table records 150,000 to 200,000 clones, around 83% of them present only once. J was trimmed by 6 bases and V by 5 bases; bases with no gene match: 7. CDR1 and CDR2 (germline): SGHTA, FQGNSA. This CDR3 spans 13 amino acids. The sequenced sample consisted of PBMCs. The source of this sequence is a man in his fifties in good health and CMV-seronegative. V is TRBV7-2 and J is TRBJ2-7; 7 bases map to TRBD2. CDR3 residues: CASSPSPGGEQYF. CDR3 bases: TGTGCCAGCAGCCCTAGCCCGGGAGGCGAGCAGTACTTC.